This TCR beta chain was profiled in a study of T cell changes during pregnancy in multiple sclerosis. V dropped 1 base and J dropped 6 bases, with 10 bases sitting between them. Germline lookup yields CDR1 LNHDA and CDR2 SQIVND (reference sequence). The CDR3 has 14 residues. The table came from immunoSEQ multiplex PCR; TCRdb's copy has only in-frame clones and leaves some out. The profile shows 100,000 to 130,000 clones, around 92% of them singletons. Sequenced here: peripheral blood, sampled in the third trimester of pregnancy. The genes are TRBV19 and TRBJ2-1; no firm D call. The source of this sequence is a female donor in good health, enrolled as a control in a pregnancy study. The CDR3 nucleotides are TGTGCCAGTAGTATAGGAGGTAGTGTCAATGAGCAGTTCTTC. Its protein product is CASSIGGSVNEQFF. Looking up the rest from reference TRBV19 and TRBJ2-1 gives the full variable domain: DGGITQSPKYLFRKEGQNVTLSCEQNLNHDAMYWYRQDPGQGLRLIYYSQIVNDFQKGDIAEGYSVSREKKESFPLTVTSAQKNPTAFYLCASSIGGSVNEQFFGPGTRLTVL.